The clone carrying this T cell receptor beta chain was counted only a few times. Its specificity is unknown. TCRdb re-called the reads through MiXCR, storing one row per CDR3 protein. The data hold nearly 700,000 distinct CDR3 sequences, with approximately 33% observed a single time. The data are from a study of T cell repertoires in cytomegalovirus infection. Whole-study results and caveats: Identification of carriers of CMV plus the relevant HLA was performed using cumulative public TCR beta family frequency.

From germline, CDR1 is MNHNS and CDR2 SASEGT. V was clipped by 3 bases and J by 7 bases, with 12 bases between them. The CDR3 is made up of 13 amino acids. The sequence was obtained from a human donor in good health (CMV status not recorded). Some clones in this sample may be carry-over from other donors' samples. The chain combines TRBV6-1 with TRBJ1-2; the D is unclear. The material sequenced was cultured PBMCs, taken from culture after CMV antigen stimulation. This CDR3 reads CASSDRGRVGYTF. The CDR3 DNA sequence: TGTGCCAGCAGTGATAGAGGTCGGGTTGGCTACACCTTC.